Sequencing of this T cell receptor (beta chain) was carried out in a study of T-cell reconstitution after alpha-beta-depleted transplantation in children. This clonotype turned up a few times. Trimming shortened V by 3 bases and J by 1 base, and 7 bases separated the two germline ends. Germline CDR1 is KGHDR and CDR2 is SFDVKD. The CDR3 loop spans 14 amino acids. Unique molecular identifiers were incorporated when the TCRbeta library was constructed. TCRdb recomputed calls from the PCR reads with MiXCR, one row per CDR3 protein. The sample gives about 580,000 distinct CDR3 sequences, more than 20% of which show up once; less than 15% is in the top ten.

This clonotype was sampled from a boy under two years old who had a stem cell transplant for acute myeloid leukemia, so the T cells may come from the graft donor. The material was PBMCs, mostly from graft donor cells, obtained 360 days after TCRalphabeta/CD19-depleted stem cell transplant. This sequence joins TRBV24-1 and TRBJ2-3; the D is unclear. CDR3 protein: CATSDPWGTDTQYF. CDR3 DNA: TGTGCCACCAGTGATCCCTGGGGCACAGATACGCAGTATTTT.